Below, 13 T cell receptor beta chains from the same sample are listed, as sequenced in a study of T cells after posttransplantation cyclophosphamide. Sequencing used immunoSEQ multiplex PCR; TCRdb keeps in-frame clones, though not all of them. The data hold around 30,000 clones, with about nine tenths observed a single time. Sequences were obtained from PBMCs. The receptor source for this set is a man aged 50 to 59.

The V gene is TRBV5-1, the J gene TRBJ2-7; possibly TRBD1 for D (5 bases). The V and J ends lost 3 bases and 5 bases respectively, with 15 bases between them. Germline CDR1 SGHRS, CDR2 YFSETQ. There are 14 residues in the CDR3. This CDR3 reads CASSSFRVSDEQYF. CDR3 sequence (DNA): TGCGCCAGCAGCTCTTTCAGGGTGTCTGACGAGCAGTACTTC.

This clone showed up just a few times. The chain carries TRBV6-1 and TRBJ1-4; 7 bases agree with TRBD1. Looked up from germline, CDR1 is MNHNS and CDR2 is SASEGT. This CDR3 is 15 amino acids long. The J segment lost 5 bases and the V segment lost 1 base, leaving 4 bases of the junction unmatched. This CDR3 is CASSEEGQLNEKLFF. The CDR3 DNA sequence: TGTGCCAGCAGTGAAGAGGGACAGTTAAATGAAAAACTGTTTTTT.

The rearrangement joins TRBV19 to TRBJ1-4; 12 nucleotides agree with TRBD1. V lost 2 bases and J lost 8; bases outside the gene matches: 3. The length of the CDR3 is 15 residues. Germline V gives CDR1 LNHDA, CDR2 SQIVND (reference sequence). CDR3 amino acids: CASSITGTGGEKLFF. CDR3 nucleotide sequence: TGTGCCAGTAGTATAACGGGGACAGGGGGCGAAAAACTGTTTTTT.

The rearrangement uses TRBV10-3 and TRBJ2-7; D is perhaps TRBD2 (6 bases). Germline assignment: CDR1 ENHRY and CDR2 SYGVKD. The CDR3 totals 13 residues. V was clipped by 6 bases and J by 5 bases, with 14 bases between them. The CDR3 region has the DNA TGTGCCATCAGCGGCGGGGAATCCCACGAGCAGTACTTC. Translation gives CAISGGESHEQYF.

CDR3: CASSPLTGFTYEQYF. The DNA for the CDR3 is TGTGCCAGTAGTCCCTTGACGGGGTTTACCTACGAGCAGTACTTC. The chain employs TRBV19 and TRBJ2-7, with TRBD2 as a possible D gene (5 bases). The CDR3 is 15 amino acids. Germline V gene data show CDR1 as LNHDA and CDR2 as SQIVND (reference sequence). Trimming shortened V by 5 bases and J by 2 bases, and 16 bases separated the two germline ends.

The chain is built from TRBV6-1 and TRBJ2-1; 7 positions match TRBD1. This CDR3 contains 14 residues. Germline assignment: CDR1 MNHNS and CDR2 SASEGT. The junction had 8 bases not matched to a gene; V was cut back by 4 bases and J by 8 bases. Here the CDR3 reads CASSGLYRGDEQFF. CDR3 DNA: TGTGCCAGCAGTGGGCTTTACAGGGGAGATGAGCAGTTCTTC.

The chain couples TRBV10-3 to TRBJ1-1, with 8 bases aligning to TRBD1. The V gene's germline CDR1 is ENHRY and CDR2 SYGVKD. This CDR3 spans 13 amino acids. J was trimmed by 5 bases and V by 4 bases; bases with no gene match: 3. The CDR3, as DNA: TGTGCCATCAGTGCTACAGGGGGGACTGAAGCTTTCTTT. Amino acids: CAISATGGTEAFF.

The chain carries TRBV30 and TRBJ1-4; tentative D call: TRBD1 (5 bases). The ends were cut back, 0 bases at V and 8 bases at J, with 13 bases in the middle. Per the germline V gene, CDR1 is GTSNPN and CDR2 is SVGIG (reference sequence). This CDR3 is 14 amino acids long. CDR3 nucleotides: TGTGCCTGGAGTGTACGGGGGAGTGGAGAAAAACTGTTTTTT. Amino acid sequence: CAWSVRGSGEKLFF. Full variable domain (outside the CDR3, taken from reference TRBV30 and TRBJ1-4): SQTIHQWPATLVQPVGSPLSLECTVEGTSNPNLYWYRQAAGRGLQLLFYSVGIGQISSEVPQNLSASRPQDRQFILSSKKLLLSDSGFYLCAWSVRGSGEKLFFGSGTQLSVL.

The gene calls are TRBV7-3 and TRBJ1-1; TRBD1 matches 8 bases. J gave up 6 bases and V 4 bases, and 10 bases lay outside the gene matches. This CDR3 is 15 amino acids long. Germline V gene lookup returns CDR1 SGHTA and CDR2 FQGTGA. The CDR3 sequence: CASSWGTGLRAEAFF. The CDR3, as DNA: TGTGCCAGCAGCTGGGGGACAGGTCTAAGAGCTGAAGCTTTCTTT.

This chain uses TRBV7-8 with TRBJ1-5; the match to TRBD1 covers 9 bases. The germline V gene has CDR1 SGHVS and CDR2 FQNEAQ. V shed 0 bases and J 4 bases; nucleotides not matched to a gene: 1. CDR3 length equals 15 residues. The CDR3 here is CASSLAGTGNQPQHF. The CDR3 DNA reads as TGTGCCAGCAGCTTAGCCGGGACAGGGAATCAGCCCCAGCATTTT. Based on the CDR3 plus reference TRBV7-8 and TRBJ1-5, the full variable domain is GAGVSQSPRYKVAKRGQDVALRCDPISGHVSLFWYQQALGQGPEFLTYFQNEAQLDKSGLPSDRFFAERPEGSVSTLKIQRTQQEDSAVYLCASSLAGTGNQPQHFGDGTRLSIL.

This rearrangement joins TRBV7-2 to TRBJ2-5, with TRBD1 as a possible D gene (6 bases). The V end was cut by 6 bases, the J end by 1 base, with 12 bases between. The germline gives CDR1 SGHTA, CDR2 FQGNSA. The CDR3 is made up of 14 amino acids. CDR3 sequence (DNA): TGTGCCAGCAGGCGGACAGTGGGCCAAGAGACCCAGTACTTC. Translated, it gives CASRRTVGQETQYF.

J is TRBJ2-7 and V is TRBV5-1, with D possibly TRBD1 on 6 matching bases. Germline-derived CDR1 and CDR2 are SGHRS and YFSETQ. Trimming stripped 0 bases from V and 0 bases from J, with 13 bases between. The CDR3 is 16 amino acids. CDR3 DNA sequence: TGCGCCAGCAGCTTGGTAGGGGGTCAAAGCTCCTACGAGCAGTACTTC. Protein product: CASSLVGGQSSYEQYF.

The chain joins TRBV7-2 to TRBJ1-3, with 7 bases lining up with TRBD1. Germline lookup yields CDR1 SGHTA and CDR2 FQGNSA. Trimming cost V 8 bases and J 2 bases; bases outside gene matches: 9. This CDR3 contains 15 residues. CDR3 amino acids: CASGKQTGAGNTIYF. The CDR3 coding sequence is TGTGCCAGCGGTAAACAAACAGGGGCTGGAAACACCATATATTTT. Using reference TRBV7-2 and TRBJ1-3 for the parts outside the CDR3, the full variable domain is GAGVSQSPSNKVTEKGKDVELRCDPISGHTALYWYRQSLGQGLEFLIYFQGNSAPDKSGLPSDRFSAERTGGSVSTLTIQRTQQEDSAVYLCASGKQTGAGNTIYFGEGSWLTVV.